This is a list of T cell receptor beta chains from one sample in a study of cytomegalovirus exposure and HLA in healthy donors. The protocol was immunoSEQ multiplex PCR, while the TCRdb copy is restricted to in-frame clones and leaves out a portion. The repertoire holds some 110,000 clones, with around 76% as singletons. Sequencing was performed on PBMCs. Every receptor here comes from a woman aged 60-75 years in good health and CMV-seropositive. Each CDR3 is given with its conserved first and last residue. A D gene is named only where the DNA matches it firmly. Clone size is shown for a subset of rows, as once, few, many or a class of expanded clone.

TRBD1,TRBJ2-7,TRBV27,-,TGTGCCAGCAGTTTATCGGGGACAGCAATAGGCTCCTACGAGCAGTACTTC,CASSLSGTAIGSYEQYF
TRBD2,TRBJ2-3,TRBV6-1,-,TGTGCCAGCCACAAACTAGCGGGAGACACAGATACGCAGTATTTT,CASHKLAGDTDTQYF
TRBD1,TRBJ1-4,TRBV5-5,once,TGTGCCAGCAGCGGGACAGGGTTTCTAGCTAATGAAAAACTGTTTTTT,CASSGTGFLANEKLFF
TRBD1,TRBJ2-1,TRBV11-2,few,TGTGCCAGCAGCTTAGATCAGGGGGGGACAGGGGCCTACAATGAGCAGTTCTTC,CASSLDQGGTGAYNEQFF
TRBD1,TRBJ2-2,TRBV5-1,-,TGCGCCAGCAGTCAGGGGGAAGGAACCGGGGAGCTGTTTTTT,CASSQGEGTGELFF
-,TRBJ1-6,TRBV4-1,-,TGCGCCAGCAGCCCTGCGGGTTTCTCCTATAATTCACCCCTCCACTTT,CASSPAGFSYNSPLHF
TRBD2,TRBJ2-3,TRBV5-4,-,TGTGCCAGCAGCCAAACCGGGACTAGCGGGAGCACAGATACGCAGTATTTT,CASSQTGTSGSTDTQYF
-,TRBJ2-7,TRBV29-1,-,TGCAGCGTCACCACAGGGTCCTACGAGCAGTACTTC,CSVTTGSYEQYF
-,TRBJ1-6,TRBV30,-,TGTGCTCCCGACGGGATGTTCTATAATTCACCCCTCCACTTT,CAPDGMFYNSPLHF
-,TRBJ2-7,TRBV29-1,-,TGCAGCGTTGAGAGAGAGTACGAGCAGTACTTC,CSVEREYEQYF
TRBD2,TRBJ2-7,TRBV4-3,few,TGCGCCAGCAGCCCGGGACTAGCGGCCAAGAGCTCCTACGAGCAGTACTTC,CASSPGLAAKSSYEQYF
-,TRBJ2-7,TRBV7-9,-,TGTGCCAGCAGCCCCCTCTCAGCGCCCTACGAGCAGTACTTC,CASSPLSAPYEQYF
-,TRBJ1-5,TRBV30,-,TGTGCCTGGACCACTTTGGGCCAGCCCCAGCATTTT,CAWTTLGQPQHF
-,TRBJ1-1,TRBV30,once,TGTGCCTGGCGGACAGCCGCGCGAACTGAAGCTTTCTTT,CAWRTAARTEAFF
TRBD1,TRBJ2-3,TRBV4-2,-,TGTGCCAGCAGCCAAGTTTCACAGGGGGGACGAGGGGATACGCAGTATTTT,CASSQVSQGGRGDTQYF
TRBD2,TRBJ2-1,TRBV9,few,TGTGCCAGCAGCGTAGGGACTAGCGGAAACAATGAGCAGTTCTTC,CASSVGTSGNNEQFF
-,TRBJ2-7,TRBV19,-,TGTGCCAGTAGTTCCGGGGGACTGAACTACGAGCAGTACTTC,CASSSGGLNYEQYF
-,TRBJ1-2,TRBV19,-,TGTGCCAGTAGTATCCCCCCGGGGGGACTAGTAAGCTACACCTTC,CASSIPPGGLVSYTF
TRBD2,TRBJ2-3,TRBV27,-,TGTGCCAGCAGTCAGGGGACTAGCGGGTTAGATACGCAGTATTTT,CASSQGTSGLDTQYF
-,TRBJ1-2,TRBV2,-,TGTGCCAGCAGTGAACCCGGCGAGGCTAAAGGAGGCTACACCTTC,CASSEPGEAKGGYTF
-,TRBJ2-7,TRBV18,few,TGTGCCAGCTCACGTTCTGTAGCTAAGGAGACAGGCGAGCAGTACTTC,CASSRSVAKETGEQYF
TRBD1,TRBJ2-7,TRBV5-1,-,TGCGCCAGCAGCCTTTCGGGACAGGCGACTACTTACGAGCAGTACTTC,CASSLSGQATTYEQYF